The 8 T cell receptor beta chains below were found in one sample sequenced in a study of T cell repertoires in cytomegalovirus infection. Using its own MiXCR run on the reads, TCRdb lists one record per CDR3 protein. The table lists approximately 400,000 distinct CDR3 sequences, roughly 30% of them singletons. Sequencing input: PBMCs. All receptors come from a human donor in good health (CMV status not recorded). Some clones in this sample may be carry-over from other donors' samples.

The rearrangement links TRBV9 to TRBJ2-5; the match to TRBD2 covers 9 bases. The CDR3 has 16 amino acids. In germline, CDR1 is SGDLS, CDR2 YYNGEE. The V segment lost 3 bases and the J segment 3 bases; nucleotides outside the gene matches: 9. The CDR3 region is CASSAKKRGEEETQYF. The CDR3 nucleotides read TGTGCCAGCAGCGCAAAGAAGCGGGGGGAGGAAGAGACCCAGTACTTC.

To note about this clonotype: A much larger clone differs by one base, so this may be a read error. The rearrangement uses TRBV6-1 and TRBJ1-1; D uncertain. There are 14 residues in the CDR3. Germline lookup yields CDR1 MNHNS and CDR2 SASEGT. V gave up 4 bases and J gave up 4 bases, with 13 bases separating them. CDR3 amino acids: CASSVPRFGTEAFF. Here the CDR3 DNA reads TGTGCCAGCAGTGTCCCGCGGTTTGGCACTGAAGCTTTCTTT.

The chain recombines TRBV11-2 with TRBJ2-7; weak D call: TRBD1 (5 bases). The CDR3 runs 15 residues. The V gene's germline CDR1 is SGHAT and CDR2 FQNNGV. With 5 bases removed from V and 2 bases from J, the gap between germline ends came to 16 bases. Here the CDR3 DNA reads TGTGCCAGCAGCCTAATGGCAGGGAAAGCCTACGAGCAGTACTTC. Its protein is CASSLMAGKAYEQYF.

J is TRBJ2-3 and V is TRBV6-2 or TRBV6-3; 8 positions agree with TRBD2. Germline CDR1 MNHEY, CDR2 SVGEGT. The CDR3 runs to 19 residues. J was trimmed by 3 bases and V by 2 bases; bases with no gene match: 16. The CDR3 loop reads CASSYRASGGPRGTDTQYF. The CDR3, as DNA: TGTGCCAGCAGTTACCGAGCCAGCGGGGGTCCCCGGGGGACAGATACGCAGTATTTT.

This clonotype was observed many times. The chain combines TRBV6-1 with TRBJ1-1; 8 bases match TRBD1. The CDR3 has 13 residues. The ends lost 3 bases at V and 3 bases at J; junction bases unmatched: 0. Germline loops: CDR1 MNHNS, CDR2 SASEGT. CDR3 bases: TGTGCCAGCAGTGACAGGGGGCACACTGAAGCTTTCTTT. Encoded protein: CASSDRGHTEAFF.

This clonotype was seen many times. The rearrangement links TRBV7-6 to TRBJ2-3, with D possibly matching TRBD1 (5 bases). The V gene lost 5 bases and the J gene lost 3 bases, with 18 bases spanning the gap. The CDR3 extends over 16 amino acids. Germline loops: CDR1 SGHVS, CDR2 FNYEAQ. In DNA, the CDR3 is TGTGCCAGCAGCCCTGAGAGCAGGGCTGGGACAGATACGCAGTATTTT. Its translation: CASSPESRAGTDTQYF.

This rearrangement joins TRBV7-2 to TRBJ2-6, with 7 bases that match TRBD2. V was clipped by 4 bases and J by 2 bases; unmatched bases: 8. CDR1 and CDR2 (germline): SGHTA, FQGNSA. The CDR3 extends over 17 amino acids. DNA for the CDR3: TGTGCCAGCAGCTCCCCCTGGGGGGGAACTGGGGCCAACGTCCTGACTTTC. The encoded protein is CASSSPWGGTGANVLTF.

This CDR3 is CASSRWGRPYNSPLHF. The CDR3 nucleotides read TGTGCCAGCAGCCGATGGGGGCGGCCGTATAATTCACCCCTCCACTTT. The V and J genes are TRBV3-1 and TRBJ1-6, with D perhaps matching TRBD1 (6 bases). V was shortened by 4 bases and J by 4 bases, with 14 bases between the two germline ends. The germline CDR1 and CDR2 sequences are LGHDT and YNNKEL (reference sequence). CDR3 size: 16 residues.